These 12 T cell receptor beta chains came from one sample sequenced in a study of CD8 T cells in Susac syndrome. Reverse transcription used about 0.45 to 1 ug RNA and random hexamers. One entry per CDR3 protein results from TCRdb running MiXCR on the immunoSEQ multiplex PCR reads. The sample has tens of thousands of distinct CDR3 sequences; approximately 93% are singletons. The sample comprised CD8+ T cells from PBMCs. The receptors were gathered from a human donor in good health.

The chain couples TRBV19 to TRBJ1-5, with 9 bases that match TRBD1. The CDR3 is 14 amino acids. After removal of 6 bases from V and 1 base from J, the junction contained 1 base not matched to a gene. Looked up from germline, CDR1 is LNHDA and CDR2 is SQIVND (reference sequence). The CDR3 DNA reads as TGTGCCAGTAGAGACAGGGGGAGCAATCAGCCCCAGCATTTT. The encoded protein is CASRDRGSNQPQHF.

In nucleotides, the CDR3 is TGTGCCAGCAGCTTATTGGGCAGCTCCTACGAGCAGTACTTC. As protein: CASSLLGSSYEQYF. This chain joins TRBV7-2 and TRBJ2-7; D not resolved. Germline V gene data show CDR1 as SGHTA and CDR2 as FQGNSA. This CDR3 spans 14 amino acids. V was cut by 2 bases and J by 0 bases, with 8 bases left in between.

The table lists this clonotype with a count of one. This chain connects TRBV7-9 to TRBJ2-5; unclear D gene. The germline V and J ends were trimmed by 2 bases and 3 bases, with 10 bases remaining between them. The CDR3 covers 14 residues. Germline V gives CDR1 SEHNR, CDR2 FQNEAQ (reference sequence). The CDR3 DNA reads as TGTGCCAGCAGCTTACTTAGGGAAGAAGAGACCCAGTACTTC. Translating gives CASSLLREEETQYF.

The CDR3 region has the DNA TGCAGTGCTAGAGATCAGATATTACTGAACACTGAAGCTTTCTTT. Residues: CSARDQILLNTEAFF. This chain uses TRBV20-1 with TRBJ1-1, with D uncertain. CDR1 is DFQATT and CDR2 is SNEGSKA in the germline V gene (reference sequence). V was shortened by 0 bases and J by 0 bases, with 11 bases between the two germline ends. The CDR3 covers 15 residues.

This chain joins TRBV28 and TRBJ2-7; possible D gene TRBD2, 5 bases. Germline CDR1 is MDHEN and CDR2 is SYDVKM. The length of the CDR3 is 15 residues. Trimming shortened V by 5 bases and J by 0 bases, and 14 bases separated the two germline ends. The CDR3 DNA reads TGTGCCAGCAGTCGGCCCGGGGAGAGCTCCTACGAGCAGTACTTC. Translating it yields CASSRPGESSYEQYF.

V usage is TRBV3-1 and J usage is TRBJ1-1; D is uncertain. The V and J ends lost 1 base and 0 bases respectively, with 6 bases between them. There are 14 residues in the CDR3. The V gene's germline CDR1 is LGHDT and CDR2 YNNKEL (reference sequence). The CDR3 loop is CASSQVYLNTEAFF. CDR3 coding DNA: TGTGCCAGCAGCCAAGTCTACTTGAACACTGAAGCTTTCTTT.

This clonotype was seen a single time. The chain combines TRBV5-1 with TRBJ2-1; D tentatively fits TRBD1 or TRBD2 (5 bases each). The CDR3 loop spans 16 amino acids. The germline V gene has CDR1 SGHRS and CDR2 YFSETQ. The ends were cut back, 4 bases at V and 6 bases at J, with 20 bases in the middle. CDR3 nucleotides: TGCGCCAGCAGCCCGATTTGGCAGGGACCCTGCAATGAGCAGTTCTTC. Translating gives CASSPIWQGPCNEQFF.

The rearrangement links TRBV5-1 to TRBJ2-6, with a possible D match to TRBD1 (6 bases). Trimming took 5 bases from V and 0 from J, leaving 12 bases between them. This CDR3 comprises 16 residues. Germline assignment: CDR1 SGHRS and CDR2 YFSETQ. The CDR3 sequence is CASRRQESSGANVLTF. The DNA for the CDR3 is TGCGCCAGCAGACGACAGGAGAGCTCTGGGGCCAACGTCCTGACTTTC.

This chain uses TRBV6-6 with TRBJ2-7; 8 bases are shared with TRBD1. Germline loops: CDR1 MNHNY, CDR2 SVGAGI (reference sequence). The V gene end was trimmed by 5 bases and the J gene end by 0 bases; junction bases not matched to a gene: 6. The length of the CDR3 is 15 residues. CDR3 in DNA: TGTGCCAGCAGTCTGACAGGGGTCTTCTCCTACGAGCAGTACTTC. This gives the protein CASSLTGVFSYEQYF.

V usage is TRBV2 and J usage is TRBJ2-5, with 8 bases fitting TRBD1. Trimming removed 8 bases from V and 5 bases from J; junction bases left unmatched: 13. This CDR3 region has 15 residues. In germline, CDR1 is SNHLY, CDR2 FYNNEI. In DNA form, the CDR3 reads TGTGCCAGCCTGGTGCAGGGGGCTCGAGGGGAGACCCAGTACTTC. This codes for CASLVQGARGETQYF.

This clonotype was seen only once. The V gene is TRBV4-1, the J gene TRBJ2-7, with D uncertain. The germline CDR1 and CDR2 sequences are MGHRA and YSYEKL. V shed 0 bases and J shed 3 bases, with 12 bases lying between them. The CDR3 is 15 amino acids. The CDR3 loop is CASSQEGGLFYEQYF. The CDR3 bases are TGCGCCAGCAGCCAAGAAGGTGGCCTATTCTACGAGCAGTACTTC.

This chain links TRBV28 with TRBJ2-5; 7 bases line up with TRBD1. J was trimmed by 0 bases and V by 7 bases; bases with no gene match: 8. Germline loops: CDR1 MDHEN, CDR2 SYDVKM. This CDR3 contains 15 residues. The CDR3 sequence is CASIKGTADQETQYF. In nucleotides, the CDR3 is TGTGCCAGCATTAAGGGGACAGCGGACCAAGAGACCCAGTACTTC.